The TCR beta chain described here comes from a study of CD8 T cells in Susac syndrome. Overall study findings and caveats: The study conceded that relatively few individuals underwent its TCR sequencing and HLA analysis.

CDR1 and CDR2 (germline): MNHEY, SMNVEV (reference sequence). The CDR3 has 13 residues. V lost 10 bases and J lost 7; bases outside the gene matches: 6. When the RNA was reverse transcribed, random hexamers were used with an input of roughly 0.45 to 1 ug. Amplification of the TCR beta CDR3 was carried out by immunoSEQ multiplex PCR, which spanned a total of 54 Vbeta and 13 Jbeta segments. One entry per CDR3 protein results from TCRdb running MiXCR on the immunoSEQ multiplex PCR reads. The data hold some 190,000 distinct CDR3 sequences, with about 94% observed a single time. Details on this clonotype: Its target is unknown.

In blood CD8+ and CD4+ T cells, TCR beta underwent sequencing. This chain uses TRBV27 with TRBJ2-1; 11 nucleotides agree with TRBD1. This sequence originates from a human donor with Susac syndrome. Sample: CD4+ T cells from PBMCs. The CDR3 reads CATRGTGGNEQFF. CDR3 DNA: TGTGCCACCAGGGGGACAGGGGGGAATGAGCAGTTCTTC.